This is a list of T cell receptor beta chains from one sample in a study of CD8 T cells in acute hepatitis C reinfection. Clones were sequenced by immunoSEQ multiplex PCR, and TCRdb holds only the in-frame ones, with some missing. The table shows tens of thousands of clones, with 70% to 90% occurring only once. Sequenced sample: naive CD8+ T cells from PBMCs. Source of these receptors: a woman aged 18-35 years who spontaneously cleared hepatitis C infection. CDR3s include the opening cysteine and the closing phenylalanine or tryptophan. The D gene is left open where the match is weak. Clone size is stated in some rows and not others, as once, few, many or a class when expanded.

j_gene,abundance,v_gene,d_gene,CDR3nt,CDR3aa
TRBJ2-1,NA,TRBV5-4,TRBD2,TGTGCCAGCAGCTTGGGCTTGGCGGGAGTTGGCAATGAGCAGTTCTTC,CASSLGLAGVGNEQFF
TRBJ1-5,NA,TRBV27,NA,TGTGCCAGCAGCCCTGGCGGGGACGATCAGCCCCAGCATTTT,CASSPGGDDQPQHF
TRBJ1-3,NA,TRBV7-9,TRBD1,TGTGCCAGCAGCCCAGGGACAGGGGGAAACACCATATATTTT,CASSPGTGGNTIYF
TRBJ1-4,NA,TRBV7-6,TRBD1,TGTGCCAGCAGCCCTCCAACAGGGGATAATGAAAAACTGTTTTTT,CASSPPTGDNEKLFF
TRBJ2-3,NA,TRBV7-9,TRBD2,TGTGCCAGCAGCCTCCCGACTAGCGGGCCAAGCACAGATACGCAGTATTTT,CASSLPTSGPSTDTQYF
TRBJ2-2,NA,TRBV9,NA,TGTGCCAGCAGCGGCGCCGGGGAGCTGTTTTTT,CASSGAGELFF
TRBJ2-1,NA,TRBV7-9,TRBD2,TGTGCCAGCAGCTTAGGAAGACTAGCCAACAATGAGCAGTTCTTC,CASSLGRLANNEQFF
TRBJ2-7,NA,TRBV27,NA,TGTGCCAGCAGTTTAAAGGCGGTCTACGAGCAGTACTTC,CASSLKAVYEQYF
TRBJ2-2,NA,TRBV27,TRBD2,TGTGCCAGCAGTTTTTCTCGACTAGCGGGAGGGCCTGGCGGGGAGCTGTTTTTT,CASSFSRLAGGPGGELFF
TRBJ2-2,NA,TRBV27,TRBD2,TGTGCCAGCAGTTGGGCGTGGGAGGGCCGGAACGGGGAGCTGTTTTTT,CASSWAWEGRNGELFF
TRBJ2-1,NA,TRBV27,TRBD2,TGTGCCAGCAGTTTCCCGGCTAGCGGGAGGGGTGACTACAATGAGCAGTTCTTC,CASSFPASGRGDYNEQFF
TRBJ2-7,once,TRBV6-5,TRBD1,TGTGCCACACAACGAGAGACAGGGGCCTACGAGCAGTACTTC,CATQRETGAYEQYF
TRBJ1-1,NA,TRBV13,NA,TGTGCCAGCAGCGAAACCGGGACAGAAGCTTTCTTT,CASSETGTEAFF
TRBJ1-5,few,TRBV6-8,NA,TGTGCCAGGGCCCGGAGGGTATATAGCAATCAGCCCCAGCATTTT,CARARRVYSNQPQHF
TRBJ2-1,few,TRBV6-6,NA,TGTGCCAGCAGTTACACGGGAGCGTACAATGAGCAGTTCTTC,CASSYTGAYNEQFF
TRBJ1-5,NA,TRBV27,NA,TGTGCCAGCAGTTTATACGGGGGCGATAGCAATCAGCCCCAGCATTTT,CASSLYGGDSNQPQHF
TRBJ2-1,NA,TRBV5-1,TRBD2,TGCGCCAGCAGCTTGGCCGCTCCCAAATCGGGACTAGTGTTTGATGAGCAGTTCTTC,CASSLAAPKSGLVFDEQFF
TRBJ1-1,NA,TRBV5-1,NA,TGCGCCAGCAGCCTTAATCTGGGGGCCACTGAAGCTTTCTTT,CASSLNLGATEAFF
TRBJ2-7,NA,TRBV27,NA,TGTGCCAGCAGTTTAGGCAGGGTCTACGAGCAGTACTTC,CASSLGRVYEQYF
TRBJ2-1,NA,TRBV19,NA,TGTGCCAGTAGAAGTGGCGGGAAGGGTAACAATGAGCAGTTCTTC,CASRSGGKGNNEQFF
TRBJ2-1,NA,TRBV20-1,NA,TGCAGTGTCCCGACCCCCGGTGAGCAGTTCTTC,CSVPTPGEQFF
TRBJ2-7,NA,TRBV30,TRBD2,TGTGCCTGGAGTGTGTTCGCGGGAGGGCATTCCTACGAGCAGTACTTC,CAWSVFAGGHSYEQYF
TRBJ2-1,once,TRBV23-1,TRBD2,TGCGCCAGCGCCCTTAGCGGGTGGTCGGGCGATGAGCAGTTCTTC,CASALSGWSGDEQFF
TRBJ1-5,NA,TRBV5-1,NA,TGCGCCAGCAGCTTAGAAGGGCTTCAGCCCCAGCATTTT,CASSLEGLQPQHF
TRBJ1-1,NA,TRBV9,TRBD1,TGTGCCAGCAGCGTAGAAGTTCAGGGGGCTTACACTGAAGCTTTCTTT,CASSVEVQGAYTEAFF
TRBJ2-5,NA,TRBV7-8,NA,TGTGCCAGCAGGTCGGAGGGGCAAGAGACCCAGTACTTC,CASRSEGQETQYF
TRBJ2-2,NA,TRBV29-1,NA,TGCAGCGTTGACACCGGGGAGCTGTTTTTT,CSVDTGELFF
TRBJ2-7,once,TRBV4-2,TRBD1,TGTGCCAGCAGCCAAGAGCGAGACAGGGGCTACGAGCAGTACTTC,CASSQERDRGYEQYF
TRBJ2-2,NA,TRBV2,NA,TGTGCCAGCAAGCGGGTGAACACCGGGGAGCTGTTTTTT,CASKRVNTGELFF
TRBJ1-1,NA,TRBV7-9,NA,TGTGCCAGCAGCTCTGAGAACACTGAAGCTTTCTTT,CASSSENTEAFF